These 2 T cell receptor beta chains were sequenced from one sample in a study of blood T cells in healthy people across ages. The second PCR ran roughly 6 to 11 cycles with a sample-barcoded 5' primer and J-beta primers. MiXCR, run by TCRdb on the 5' RACE reads, gives a single entry per CDR3 protein. This table holds some 1.7 million distinct CDR3 sequences, approximately 30% found once. What was sequenced was blood. Receptors originate from a woman younger than 45 in good health.

Many counts were recorded for this clonotype. The chain is built from TRBV7-2 and TRBJ2-7; D uncertain. Germline V gives CDR1 SGHTA, CDR2 FQGNSA. V lost 5 bases and J lost 5, with 10 bases in between. The CDR3 covers 12 residues. The CDR3 DNA is TGTGCCAGCAGCAGGGTCCCCCACGAGCAGTACTTC. It translates to CASSRVPHEQYF.

In the case of this clonotype: One base away lies a much larger clone, so this may be a sequencing read error. V is TRBV10-3 and J is TRBJ2-1, with D maybe TRBD2 (5 bases). Per germline, CDR1 ENHRY and CDR2 SYGVKD. The CDR3 is made up of 13 amino acids. Here the CDR3 DNA reads TGTACCATCAGTGAGGCAACGGGGAATGAGCAGTTCTTC. Translated: CTISEATGNEQFF.